These 4 T cell receptor beta chains were all obtained from the same sample, sequenced in a study of OX40 agonist ivuxolimab in advanced cancers. The data were produced by immunoSEQ multiplex PCR, yet TCRdb's version contains in-frame clones alone and is incomplete. The sample has about 68,000 clones; roughly 84% are singletons. This specimen consisted of CD4+ or CD8+ T cells sorted from blood, obtained in a trial of the OX40 agonist ivuxolimab. Receptors were obtained from an adult with an advanced solid tumor such as melanoma, head and neck, liver or kidney cancer.

This clone has a single count. The chain has TRBV5-4 and TRBJ1-2, with a tentative D call TRBD1 (5 bases). Germline V lookup: CDR1 SGHNT, CDR2 YYREEE (reference sequence). The CDR3 extends over 12 amino acids. V was trimmed by 4 bases and J by 8 bases, leaving 12 bases between them. DNA for the CDR3: TGTGCCAGCAGCGTGGGGACTATCGGCTACACCTTC. Translation gives CASSVGTIGYTF.

V gene TRBV6-6 combines with J gene TRBJ2-6; D is unclear. This CDR3 has 14 residues. CDR1 is MNHNY and CDR2 is SVGAGI in the germline V gene (reference sequence). V lost 6 bases and J 0 bases, leaving 6 bases between the germline ends. The CDR3 DNA is TGTGCCAGCAGAGGCCACTCTGGGGCCAACGTCCTGACTTTC. Amino acids: CASRGHSGANVLTF.

The genes are TRBV29-1 and TRBJ2-5, with no clear D. V was pared by 1 base and J by 5 bases, with 11 bases between. CDR1 is SQVTM, CDR2 ANQGSEA, per germline. The length of the CDR3 is 13 residues. CDR3 sequence reads: CSVEASAAETQYF. The CDR3 coding sequence is TGCAGCGTTGAAGCGTCAGCTGCCGAGACCCAGTACTTC.

This rearrangement joins TRBV5-1 to TRBJ1-1; the D is unclear. Trimming left V 0 bases short and J 0 bases short, with 9 bases between. CDR1 and CDR2 (germline): SGHRS, YFSETQ. This CDR3 has 15 amino acids. This CDR3 is CASSLVGSMNTEAFF. CDR3 bases: TGCGCCAGCAGCTTGGTAGGGAGTATGAACACTGAAGCTTTCTTT.